The 31 T cell receptor beta chains reported below all come from one sample, sequenced in a study of early T cells in non-severe SARS-CoV-2 infection. One entry per CDR3 protein, called by TCRdb with MiXCR from the 5' RACE reads. The table shows 40,000 to 45,000 distinct CDR3 sequences, with approximately 6.1% occurring only once. The source was whole blood, collected at baseline. The receptors shown here come from an adult who was a healthcare worker with PCR-confirmed SARS-CoV-2 infection or an uninfected control (not recorded which).

This clonotype was counted many times. The genes are TRBV7-9 and TRBJ2-1, with D perhaps matching TRBD2 (5 bases). The CDR3 is 15 residues long. The V end was cut by 3 bases, the J end by 5 bases, with 14 bases between. Germline V gene lookup returns CDR1 SEHNR and CDR2 FQNEAQ (reference sequence). CDR3 nucleotide sequence: TGTGCCAGCAGCTTTAATTTCGGGGTCAACAATGAGCAGTTCTTC. Translation gives CASSFNFGVNNEQFF.

Ten or more counts support this clonotype. The chain combines TRBV20-1 with TRBJ2-5, with D possibly TRBD2 on 6 matching bases. Germline CDR1 reads DFQATT; CDR2 reads SNEGSKA (reference sequence). This CDR3 has 13 amino acids. The CDR3 protein is CSQPSRGEETQYF. The CDR3 DNA follows: TGCAGCCAGCCCTCGCGGGGCGAAGAGACCCAGTACTTC.

The chain has TRBV6-5 and TRBJ2-2, with D possibly being TRBD1 (7 bases). The CDR3 extends over 15 amino acids. V was shortened by 6 bases and J by 6 bases, with 17 bases between the two germline ends. Germline CDR1 is MNHEY and CDR2 is SVGAGI. CDR3 DNA sequence: TGTGCCAGCAGCCCCCAGGGGGGTAGTTCCGGGGAGCTGTTTTTT. Translated, it gives CASSPQGGSSGELFF.

This clonotype was observed a handful of times. The genes are TRBV2 and TRBJ2-1; D gene unclear. Germline V gene lookup returns CDR1 SNHLY and CDR2 FYNNEI. Trimming stripped 8 bases from V and 4 bases from J, with 9 bases between. There are 12 residues in the CDR3. CDR3 sequence: CASLPLYNEQFF. The CDR3 nucleotides read TGTGCCAGCCTTCCCTTGTACAATGAGCAGTTCTTC.

This clonotype was counted between two and nine times. J is TRBJ2-7 and V is TRBV6-1; a weak D match, TRBD1 (5 bases). Trimming pared 4 bases from V and 2 bases from J, leaving 12 bases between. This CDR3 is built from 14 residues. From germline, CDR1 is MNHNS and CDR2 SASEGT. Here the CDR3 DNA reads TGTGCCAGCAGTGTGGGGCGCGCCCCCTACGAGCAGTACTTC. It encodes CASSVGRAPYEQYF.

This clonotype showed up many times. V is TRBV12-3 or TRBV12-4 and J is TRBJ1-2, with D perhaps matching TRBD1 (5 bases). The V end was cut by 3 bases, the J end by 2 bases, with 13 bases between. The CDR3 length is 15 residues. CDR3 DNA: TGTGCCAGCAGTTTTGAGATACGACAGAACTATGGCTACACCTTC. Its protein product is CASSFEIRQNYGYTF.

CDR3 residues: CASSPREGGRGGELFF. For the CDR3, the DNA is TGTGCCAGCAGTCCCCGTGAGGGGGGGCGCGGCGGGGAGCTGTTTTTT. V and J are TRBV6-4 and TRBJ2-2; TRBD2 might be the D (7 bases). The CDR3 has 16 amino acids. The germline V gene encodes CDR1 MRHNA and CDR2 SNTAGT. V gave up 5 bases and J gave up 7 bases, with 20 bases separating them.

This clonotype appeared a few times. The CDR3 DNA reads TGTGCCACGATACCGGGACTAGCGGGAGAAATTTCCGGGGAGCTGTTTTTT. This sequence encodes CATIPGLAGEISGELFF. The rearrangement links TRBV12-3 or TRBV12-4 to TRBJ2-2, with TRBD2 matching 14 bases. Unmatched junction bases numbered 13, after V lost 10 bases and J lost 6 bases. The CDR3 has 17 amino acids.

This clonotype came up many times. The chain uses TRBV29-1 and TRBJ2-7; TRBD2 matches 8 bases. Germline loops: CDR1 SQVTM, CDR2 ANQGSEA. V shed 5 bases, J shed 3 bases, and the junction held 6 bases outside the gene matches. There are 13 residues in the CDR3. This CDR3 is CSVSAGAHYEQYF. CDR3 DNA sequence: TGCAGCGTTTCAGCGGGGGCCCACTACGAGCAGTACTTC.

The rearrangement links TRBV7-2 to TRBJ2-1; no clear D. There are 16 residues in the CDR3. Trimming pared 1 base from V and 2 bases from J, leaving 12 bases between. CDR1 and CDR2 from the germline V gene are SGHTA and FQGNSA. The CDR3 region has the DNA TGTGCCAGCAGCTTAGTGGTTGGGTCCACCTACAATGAGCAGTTCTTC. Translated: CASSLVVGSTYNEQFF.

This clonotype was counted ten times or more. The J gene is TRBJ2-7, the V gene TRBV7-9; 10 nucleotides align to TRBD1. Germline trimming cut 5 bases from V and 7 bases from J; bases unmatched to any gene: 8. CDR1 is SEHNR, CDR2 FQNEAQ, per germline (reference sequence). CDR3 length equals 14 residues. Here the CDR3 DNA reads TGTGCCAGCAGCCAAGGGACAGGGGTGAGGGAGCAGTACTTC. Translation: CASSQGTGVREQYF.

This clonotype was detected a few times. This chain joins TRBV29-1 and TRBJ2-5; a weak D match, TRBD2 (5 bases). The V gene's germline CDR1 is SQVTM and CDR2 ANQGSEA. The CDR3 consists of 11 residues. V shed 8 bases and J shed 5 bases, with 12 bases lying between them. The DNA of the CDR3 is TGCAGCACCGGGTCGGGGGAGACCCAGTACTTC. Translated: CSTGSGETQYF.

The table lists this clonotype with many counts. The chain has TRBV20-1 and TRBJ2-1, with 13 bases matching TRBD2. Germline V gene sequence: CDR1 DFQATT, CDR2 SNEGSKA (reference sequence). The V gene end was trimmed by 2 bases and the J gene end by 10 bases; junction bases not matched to a gene: 5. The CDR3 has 14 residues. The CDR3 region is CSARRTSGGPEQFF. CDR3 DNA: TGCAGTGCTAGACGGACTAGCGGGGGCCCCGAGCAGTTCTTC.

The chain joins TRBV5-4 to TRBJ2-2; TRBD1 matches at 8 bases. The J segment lost 5 bases and the V segment lost 0 bases, leaving 6 bases of the junction unmatched. The CDR3 spans 16 residues. Per the germline V gene, CDR1 is SGHNT and CDR2 is YYREEE (reference sequence). CDR3 amino acids: CASSLGQGARTGELFF. Written as DNA, the CDR3 is TGTGCCAGCAGCTTGGGGCAGGGGGCGCGAACCGGGGAGCTGTTTTTT.

This clonotype was recorded a few times. The chain links TRBV15 to TRBJ2-7; no clear D gene. CDR1 is LNHNV and CDR2 is YYDKDF in the germline V gene (reference sequence). The ends were cut back, 5 bases at V and 4 bases at J, with 9 bases in the middle. The length of the CDR3 is 12 residues. The CDR3 DNA follows: TGTGCCACCAGCCAAGGCTCTTACGAGCAGTACTTC. As protein: CATSQGSYEQYF.

The V and J genes are TRBV6-5 and TRBJ2-1; no definite D call. The germline CDR1 and CDR2 sequences are MNHEY and SVGAGI. This CDR3 comprises 12 residues. Trimming removed 7 bases from V and 5 bases from J, with 9 bases in between. The CDR3 is CASMWGNNEQFF. The DNA of the CDR3 is TGTGCCAGCATGTGGGGAAACAATGAGCAGTTCTTC.

This clonotype was seen repeatedly, ten times or more. The chain carries TRBV24-1 and TRBJ2-7, with 8 bases lining up with TRBD2. The CDR3 loop spans 16 amino acids. Germline lookup yields CDR1 KGHDR and CDR2 SFDVKD. The V and J ends lost 4 bases and 7 bases, in that order; junction bases with no gene match: 14. This chain's CDR3 is CATSDGLARPISEQYF. CDR3 coding DNA: TGTGCCACCAGTGACGGACTAGCCCGGCCTATAAGTGAGCAGTACTTC.

The sample holds many counts of this clonotype. The V gene is TRBV11-2, the J gene TRBJ2-1; no firm D call. Trimming shortened V by 5 bases and J by 8 bases, and 10 bases separated the two germline ends. The CDR3 has 12 residues. Germline values: CDR1 SGHAT, CDR2 FQNNGV. CDR3 in amino acids: CASSQTFHEQFF. DNA for the CDR3: TGTGCCAGCAGCCAGACGTTCCATGAGCAGTTCTTC.

In its sample, this clonotype was seen many times. This chain links TRBV12-3 or TRBV12-4 with TRBJ2-1; possible D gene TRBD2, 5 bases. The V and J ends lost 3 bases and 10 bases respectively, with 16 bases between them. This CDR3 has 14 amino acids. The CDR3 DNA follows: TGTGCCAGCAGTTTTGAGTGGGAGCCGGAGGAGCAGTTCTTC. Translation: CASSFEWEPEEQFF.

This clonotype was found many times. The rearrangement links TRBV18 to TRBJ2-7; TRBD2 matches 10 bases. The CDR3 is 16 amino acids. Germline CDR1 KGHSH, CDR2 LQKENI. V gave up 3 bases and J gave up 5 bases; unmatched junction bases: 10. The CDR3 here is CASSPPLGTSADEQYF. CDR3 nucleotides: TGTGCCAGCTCACCCCCCCTAGGGACTAGCGCCGACGAGCAGTACTTC.

The genes are TRBV6-1 and TRBJ1-5; 10 positions agree with TRBD1. The CDR3 is made up of 17 amino acids. Germline values: CDR1 MNHNS, CDR2 SASEGT. With V trimmed by 6 bases and J by 3 bases, 11 bases remained unmatched. CDR3 sequence: CASSFRDRGPLNQPQHF. The DNA for the CDR3 is TGTGCCAGCAGCTTCCGGGACAGGGGACCTCTCAATCAGCCCCAGCATTTT.

This clonotype was found a few times. The rearrangement links TRBV6-2 or TRBV6-3 to TRBJ1-1; 8 bases map to TRBD1. CDR3 size: 15 residues. J lost 5 bases, V lost 6 bases, and 11 bases had no gene match. The germline V gene has CDR1 MNHEY and CDR2 SVGEGT. The CDR3 here is CASSPRGQVATEAFF. The CDR3 nucleotides read TGTGCCAGCAGCCCCAGGGGACAGGTGGCAACTGAAGCTTTCTTT.

This clonotype was observed many times. The chain recombines TRBV20-1 with TRBJ2-1; perhaps TRBD2 as D (5 bases). The CDR3 spans 15 residues. The V end was cut by 0 bases, the J end by 5 bases, with 14 bases between. Germline V gene data show CDR1 as DFQATT and CDR2 as SNEGSKA (reference sequence). The CDR3 loop reads CSARDVVASNNEQFF. The CDR3 nucleotides are TGCAGTGCTAGAGATGTAGTAGCGAGCAACAATGAGCAGTTCTTC.

This clonotype was seen at least ten times. The chain employs TRBV28 and TRBJ1-1, with unresolved D. The CDR3 is made up of 14 amino acids. The V end was cut by 2 bases, the J end by 9 bases, with 16 bases between. Germline V gene sequence: CDR1 MDHEN, CDR2 SYDVKM. The CDR3 sequence: CASSLKSTQRQAFF. The CDR3, as DNA: TGTGCCAGCAGTTTAAAATCGACCCAAAGGCAAGCTTTCTTT.

Only a few counts were recorded for this clonotype. One base away lies a much larger clone, so this may be a sequencing read error. This rearrangement joins TRBV20-1 to TRBJ2-3, with 11 bases aligning to TRBD2. The trim removed 0 bases at V and 2 bases at J, leaving 4 bases unmatched. Per germline, CDR1 DFQATT and CDR2 SNEGSKA (reference sequence). The CDR3 is 16 residues long. The CDR3 loop reads CSARDPSGGPTDTQYF. CDR3 nucleotides: TGCAGTGCTAGAGATCCTAGCGGGGGGCCCACAGATACGCAGTATTTT.

This clonotype showed up many times. The rearrangement joins TRBV7-2 to TRBJ2-5; 9 bases fit TRBD1. Germline values: CDR1 SGHTA, CDR2 FQGNSA. CDR3 size: 16 residues. The ends lost 6 bases at V and 4 bases at J; junction bases unmatched: 12. CDR3 nucleotides: TGTGCCAGCAGAAATACCGGGACAGGGAGGGGAGAGACCCAGTACTTC. It yields the protein CASRNTGTGRGETQYF.

This clonotype appeared many times. The rearrangement links TRBV20-1 to TRBJ1-5; D gene unclear. The V gene lost 7 bases and the J gene lost 9 bases, with 13 bases spanning the gap. This CDR3 region has 11 residues. CDR1 and CDR2 from the germline V gene are DFQATT and SNEGSKA (reference sequence). CDR3 bases: TGCAGTGAAGGTCGGGGTAGGCCCCAGCATTTT. Its translation: CSEGRGRPQHF.

The genes are TRBV10-3 and TRBJ2-7, with 9 bases lining up with TRBD1. Germline CDR1 and CDR2: ENHRY and SYGVKD. With V trimmed by 4 bases and J by 5 bases, 12 bases remained unmatched. This CDR3 has 16 residues. The CDR3 loop reads CAISAAPGQGGDEQYF. The DNA for the CDR3 is TGTGCCATCAGTGCCGCACCGGGACAGGGAGGTGACGAGCAGTACTTC.

This clonotype showed up many times. The rearrangement joins TRBV6-6 to TRBJ2-7; 9 positions agree with TRBD1. CDR1 and CDR2 from the germline V gene are MNHNY and SVGAGI (reference sequence). Germline trimming cut 6 bases from V and 0 bases from J; bases unmatched to any gene: 18. The CDR3 contains 19 residues. In DNA, the CDR3 is TGTGCCAGCAGACGCCCCGGGACAGGGCGTCGTGGGGGCTCCTACGAGCAGTACTTC. Translated: CASRRPGTGRRGGSYEQYF.

This sequence joins TRBV24-1 and TRBJ2-1, with D perhaps TRBD1 (5 bases). CDR3 size: 16 residues. CDR1 and CDR2 from the germline V gene are KGHDR and SFDVKD. Between the trimmed V and J ends, which lost 4 bases and 0 bases, there was a span of 12 bases. The CDR3 loop reads CATSDPTDSSYNEQFF. The CDR3 bases are TGTGCCACCAGTGACCCGACAGACAGCTCCTACAATGAGCAGTTCTTC.

This clonotype was counted ten times or more. The CDR3 protein is CASSYQGLAPLHF. In DNA, the CDR3 is TGTGCCAGCAGTTACCAGGGCTTGGCACCCCTCCACTTT. The chain is built from TRBV6-2 or TRBV6-3 and TRBJ1-6; perhaps TRBD1 as D (5 bases). The ends were cut back, 2 bases at V and 11 bases at J, with 10 bases in the middle. The CDR3 loop spans 13 amino acids. Germline V lookup: CDR1 MNHEY, CDR2 SVGEGT.